This T cell receptor beta chain was obtained from a study of blood T cell repertoires in COVID-19. Study overall: Whether acute or convalescent, the COVID-19 samples came from the United States, Italy and Spain.

As handled by the study authors: Estimated nucleated cell counts came from reference gene primer amplification. Clones were read by immunoSEQ multiplex PCR, and TCRdb kept only the in-frame ones, dropping some. The V and J calls and clone size are taken from that table; D and trimming were inferred from the DNA. The table lists around 24,000 clones, roughly 80% of them singletons. The germline gives CDR1 LNHDA, CDR2 SQIVND (reference sequence). J gave up 11 bases and V 5 bases, and 7 bases lay outside the gene matches. CDR3 length equals 15 residues. The rearrangement links TRBV19 to TRBJ1-6; TRBD1 aligns across 12 bases. The sample comprised peripheral blood. The clonotype originates from a man in his forties or fifties with active or convalescent COVID-19. CDR3 DNA: TGTGCCAGTAGTTTTGGGACAGGGGGCTTGGCACCCCTCCACTTT. This codes for CASSFGTGGLAPLHF.